This T cell receptor (beta chain) was found in a study of shared clonotypes between healthy human individuals. Study results and caveats: Expectations were that clonotype sharing among donors would be affected by sequencing depth. Memory subsets generally showed lower estimated richness than naive subsets.

It was into CD45RA+ naive and CD45RA-negative memory subsets that the CD4+ cells were split. Replicate PCRs from sorted subsets contained roughly 200 ng DNA, which is around 30,000 T cell genomes. The repertoire was sequenced with immunoSEQ multiplex PCR; TCRdb's copy has only in-frame clones and lacks some. Among about 190,000 clones listed, about 66% were seen once. Looked up from germline, CDR1 is SGDLS and CDR2 is YYNGEE. CDR3 length: 13 amino acids. V was cut by 6 bases and J by 3 bases, with 7 bases left in between. A few counts support this clone. Its antigen remains unknown. This receptor was identified in a man aged 25-45 years in good health. The source material was memory CD4+ T cells sorted from blood. Subset: CD45RA-negative fraction. The chain employs TRBV9 and TRBJ2-6, with D maybe TRBD1 (5 bases). The CDR3 spells CASIRDGANVLTF. CDR3 nucleotide sequence: TGTGCCAGCATCAGGGATGGGGCCAACGTCCTGACTTTC.